This section outlines one T cell receptor beta chain sequence together with its context. Its antigen is undetermined. It was with 60 Vbeta and 13 Jbeta primers that the PCR ran. Original methodology: An analysis performed later counted roughly 79 million unique TCR beta chains (approximately 10 million of them shared). Sequenced by immunoSEQ multiplex PCR; TCRdb stores in-frame clones only, minus some. That table is the source of V, J and clone size, and D and trimming were worked out from the DNA. The profile shows about 160,000 clones, approximately 75% of them singletons. This entry comes from a study of cytomegalovirus exposure and HLA in healthy donors. As for the study in general: Approximately 200 million T cells yielded 117 million unique TCR beta sequences in earlier analysis. General study points: In a later analysis, TCR beta V- and J-gene trimming showed a link to a missense DCLRE1C variant. It has been reported that TCR beta sequences accurately predicted the HLA-A and HLA-B alleles of most subjects.

The CDR3 runs to 15 residues. The germline CDR1 and CDR2 sequences are MDHEN and SYDVKM. V lost 5 bases and J lost 4; bases outside the gene matches: 4. Source material: PBMCs. The rearrangement uses TRBV28 and TRBJ2-1, with TRBD2 matching 11 bases. The TCR was taken from a man aged 25-45 years in good health and CMV-seropositive. CDR3 in amino acids: CASSSSGGVYNEQFF. The CDR3, as DNA: TGTGCCAGCAGTAGTAGCGGGGGGGTGTACAATGAGCAGTTCTTC. The whole variable domain, remainder taken from reference TRBV28 and TRBJ2-1, is DVKVTQSSRYLVKRTGEKVFLECVQDMDHENMFWYRQDPGLGLRLIYFSYDVKMKEKGDIPEGYSVSREKKERFSLILESASTNQTSMYLCASSSSGGVYNEQFFGPGTRLTVL.